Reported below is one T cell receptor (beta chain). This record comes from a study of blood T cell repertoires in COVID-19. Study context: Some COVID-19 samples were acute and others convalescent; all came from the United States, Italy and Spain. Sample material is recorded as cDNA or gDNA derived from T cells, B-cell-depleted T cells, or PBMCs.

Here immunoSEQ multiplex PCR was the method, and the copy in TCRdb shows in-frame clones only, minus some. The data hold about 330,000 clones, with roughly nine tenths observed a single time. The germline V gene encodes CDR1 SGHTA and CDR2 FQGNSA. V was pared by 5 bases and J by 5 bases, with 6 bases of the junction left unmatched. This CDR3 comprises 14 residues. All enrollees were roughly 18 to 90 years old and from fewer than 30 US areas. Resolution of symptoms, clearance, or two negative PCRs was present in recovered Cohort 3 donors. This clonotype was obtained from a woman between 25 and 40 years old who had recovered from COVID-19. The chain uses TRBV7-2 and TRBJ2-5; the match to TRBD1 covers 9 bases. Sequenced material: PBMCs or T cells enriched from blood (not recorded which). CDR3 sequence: CASSPGQGSETQYF. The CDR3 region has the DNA TGTGCCAGCAGCCCGGGACAGGGTAGTGAGACCCAGTACTTC.